This T cell receptor (beta chain) is from a study of T cell responses to AZD1222 COVID-19 vaccine. Measured with immunoSEQ multiplex PCR; TCRdb has only the in-frame clones, and not every one. The sample lists 150,000 to 200,000 clones, about nine tenths occurring once. This clone was detected once. Trimming shortened V by 0 bases and J by 7 bases, and 6 bases separated the two germline ends. The CDR3 loop spans 11 amino acids. Germline CDR1 reads SQVTM; CDR2 reads ANQGSEA. J is TRBJ1-1 and V is TRBV29-1, with unresolved D. The TCR was taken from an adult in good health. The input for sequencing was peripheral blood, taken on day 0 of AZD1222 vaccination. CDR3 amino acids: CSVEEQIEAFF. CDR3 in DNA: TGCAGCGTTGAAGAGCAAATTGAAGCTTTCTTT.